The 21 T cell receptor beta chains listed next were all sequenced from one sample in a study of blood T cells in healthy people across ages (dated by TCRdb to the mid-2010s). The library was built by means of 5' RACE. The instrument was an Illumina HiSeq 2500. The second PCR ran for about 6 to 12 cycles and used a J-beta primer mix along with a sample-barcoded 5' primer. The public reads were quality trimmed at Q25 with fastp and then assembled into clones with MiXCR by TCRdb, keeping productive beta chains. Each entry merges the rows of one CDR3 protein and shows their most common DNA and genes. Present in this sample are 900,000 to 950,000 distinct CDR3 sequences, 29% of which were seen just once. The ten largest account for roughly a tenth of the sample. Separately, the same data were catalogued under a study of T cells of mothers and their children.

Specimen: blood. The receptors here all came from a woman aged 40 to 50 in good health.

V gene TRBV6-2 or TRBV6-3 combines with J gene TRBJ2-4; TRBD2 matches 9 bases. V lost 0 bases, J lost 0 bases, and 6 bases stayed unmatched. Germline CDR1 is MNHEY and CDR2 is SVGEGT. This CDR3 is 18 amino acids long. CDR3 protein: CASSYSGLAPLAKNIQYF. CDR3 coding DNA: TGTGCCAGCAGTTACTCAGGACTAGCGCCTCTAGCCAAAAACATTCAGTACTTC.

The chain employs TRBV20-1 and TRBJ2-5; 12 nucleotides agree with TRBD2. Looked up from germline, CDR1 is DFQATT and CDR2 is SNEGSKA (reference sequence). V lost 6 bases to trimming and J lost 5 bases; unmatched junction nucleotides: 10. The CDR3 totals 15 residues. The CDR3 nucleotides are TGCAGTGCCAGGCCTAGCGGGGGGGCTTGGGAGACCCAGTACTTC. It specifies CSARPSGGAWETQYF.

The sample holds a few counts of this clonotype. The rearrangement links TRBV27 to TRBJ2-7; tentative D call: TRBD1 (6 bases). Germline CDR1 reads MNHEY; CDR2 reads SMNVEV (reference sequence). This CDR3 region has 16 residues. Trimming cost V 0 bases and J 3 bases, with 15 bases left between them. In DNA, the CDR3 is TGTGCCAGCAGTTTATCGACCCGCAGGGGACACTACGAGCAGTACTTC. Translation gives CASSLSTRRGHYEQYF.

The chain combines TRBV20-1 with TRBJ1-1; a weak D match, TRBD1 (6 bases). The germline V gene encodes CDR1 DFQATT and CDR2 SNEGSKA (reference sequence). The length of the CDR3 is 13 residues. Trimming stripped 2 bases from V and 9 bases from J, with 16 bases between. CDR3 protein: CSARSPWGGQAFF. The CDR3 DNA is TGCAGTGCTAGATCCCCCTGGGGGGGCCAAGCTTTCTTT.

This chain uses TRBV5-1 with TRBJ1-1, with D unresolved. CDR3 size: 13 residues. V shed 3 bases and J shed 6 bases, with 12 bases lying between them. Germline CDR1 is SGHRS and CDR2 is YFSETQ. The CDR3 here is CASSSSRAAEAFF. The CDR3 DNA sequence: TGCGCCAGCAGCTCCAGTCGGGCGGCTGAAGCTTTCTTT.

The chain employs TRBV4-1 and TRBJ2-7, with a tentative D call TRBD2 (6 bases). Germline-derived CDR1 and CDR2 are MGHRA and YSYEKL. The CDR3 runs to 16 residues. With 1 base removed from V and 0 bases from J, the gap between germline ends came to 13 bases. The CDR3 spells CASSQAPGGASYEQYF. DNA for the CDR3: TGCGCCAGCAGCCAAGCCCCTGGAGGGGCCTCCTACGAGCAGTACTTC.

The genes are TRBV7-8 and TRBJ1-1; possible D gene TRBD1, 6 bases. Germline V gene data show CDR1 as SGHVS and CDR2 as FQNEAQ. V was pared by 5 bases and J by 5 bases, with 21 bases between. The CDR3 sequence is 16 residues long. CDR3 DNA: TGTGCCAGCAGCCCCTTACTTGGTACAGGGAGAACTGAAGCTTTCTTT. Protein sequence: CASSPLLGTGRTEAFF.

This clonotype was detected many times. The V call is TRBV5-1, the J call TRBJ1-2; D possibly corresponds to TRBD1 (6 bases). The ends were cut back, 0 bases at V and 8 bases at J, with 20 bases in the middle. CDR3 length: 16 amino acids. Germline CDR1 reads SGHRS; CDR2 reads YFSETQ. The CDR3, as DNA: TGCGCCAGCAGCTTGGCATCGATGGTCAGGGGAGACGGCTACACCTTC. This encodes CASSLASMVRGDGYTF.

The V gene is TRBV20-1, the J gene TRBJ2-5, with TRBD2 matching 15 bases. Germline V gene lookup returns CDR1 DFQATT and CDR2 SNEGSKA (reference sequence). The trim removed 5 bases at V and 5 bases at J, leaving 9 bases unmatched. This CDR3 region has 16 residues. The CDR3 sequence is CSAGLGTSGGRETQYF. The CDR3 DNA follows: TGCAGTGCTGGCCTCGGGACTAGCGGGGGGCGGGAGACCCAGTACTTC.

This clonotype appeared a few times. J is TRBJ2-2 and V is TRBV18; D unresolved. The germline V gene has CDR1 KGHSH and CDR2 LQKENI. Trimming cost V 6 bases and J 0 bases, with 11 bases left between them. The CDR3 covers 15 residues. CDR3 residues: CASSQTTTNTGELFF. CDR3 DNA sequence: TGTGCCAGCTCGCAGACAACGACGAACACCGGGGAGCTGTTTTTT.

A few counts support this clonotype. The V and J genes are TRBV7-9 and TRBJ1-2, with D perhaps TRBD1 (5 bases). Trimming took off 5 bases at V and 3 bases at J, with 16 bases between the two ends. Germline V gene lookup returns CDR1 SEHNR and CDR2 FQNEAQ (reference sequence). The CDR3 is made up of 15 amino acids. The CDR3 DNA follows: TGTGCCAGCAGCGCTCAGGGTATATTGGACTATGGCTACACCTTC. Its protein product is CASSAQGILDYGYTF.

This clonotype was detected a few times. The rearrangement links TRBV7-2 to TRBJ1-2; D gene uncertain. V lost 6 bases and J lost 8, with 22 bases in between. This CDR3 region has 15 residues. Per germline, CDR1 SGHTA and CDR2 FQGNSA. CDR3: CASRKEAGSWRGYTF. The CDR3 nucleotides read TGTGCCAGCAGGAAGGAGGCGGGGTCATGGAGGGGCTACACCTTC.

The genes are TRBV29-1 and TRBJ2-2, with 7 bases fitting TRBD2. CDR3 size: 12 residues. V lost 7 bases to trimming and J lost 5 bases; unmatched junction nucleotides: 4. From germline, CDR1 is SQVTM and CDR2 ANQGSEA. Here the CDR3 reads CSAGGGTGELFF. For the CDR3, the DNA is TGCAGCGCGGGGGGAGGAACCGGGGAGCTGTTTTTT.

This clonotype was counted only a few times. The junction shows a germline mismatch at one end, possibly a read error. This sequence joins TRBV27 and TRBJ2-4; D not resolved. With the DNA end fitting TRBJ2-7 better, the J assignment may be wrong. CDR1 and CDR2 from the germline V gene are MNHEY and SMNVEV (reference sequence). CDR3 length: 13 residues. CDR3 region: CTSSLSGNYEQYF. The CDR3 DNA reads TGTACCAGCAGTTTATCTGGTAACTACGAGCAGTACTTC.

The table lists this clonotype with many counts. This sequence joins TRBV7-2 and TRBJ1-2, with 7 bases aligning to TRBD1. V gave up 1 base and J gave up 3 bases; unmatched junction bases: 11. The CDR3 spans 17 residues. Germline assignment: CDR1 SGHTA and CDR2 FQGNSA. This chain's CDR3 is CASSLVVLGGADYGYTF. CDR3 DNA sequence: TGTGCCAGCAGCTTAGTGGTTTTAGGGGGCGCGGACTATGGCTACACCTTC. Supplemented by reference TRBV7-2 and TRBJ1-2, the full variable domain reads GAGVSQSPSNKVTEKGKDVELRCDPISGHTALYWYRQSLGQGLEFLIYFQGNSAPDKSGLPSDRFSAERTGGSVSTLTIQRTQQEDSAVYLCASSLVVLGGADYGYTFGSGTRLTVV.

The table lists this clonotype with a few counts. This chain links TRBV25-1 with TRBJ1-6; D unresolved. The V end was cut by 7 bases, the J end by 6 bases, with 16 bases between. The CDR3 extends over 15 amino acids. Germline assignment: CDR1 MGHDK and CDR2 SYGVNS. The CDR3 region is CASTEQSIGNSPLHF. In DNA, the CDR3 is TGTGCCAGCACCGAACAGAGTATCGGTAATTCACCCCTCCACTTT.

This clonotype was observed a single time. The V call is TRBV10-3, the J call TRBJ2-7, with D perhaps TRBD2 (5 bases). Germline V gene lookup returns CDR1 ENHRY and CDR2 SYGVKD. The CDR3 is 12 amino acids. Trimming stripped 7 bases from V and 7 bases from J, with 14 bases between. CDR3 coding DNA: TGTGCCATCAACCCGGGAAACAATGAGCAGTACTTC. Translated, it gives CAINPGNNEQYF.

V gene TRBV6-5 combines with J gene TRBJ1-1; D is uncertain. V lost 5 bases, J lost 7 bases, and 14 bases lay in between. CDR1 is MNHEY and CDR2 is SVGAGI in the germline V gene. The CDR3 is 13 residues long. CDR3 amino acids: CASSSPGPNEAFF. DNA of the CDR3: TGTGCCAGCAGTAGTCCGGGCCCCAATGAAGCTTTCTTT.

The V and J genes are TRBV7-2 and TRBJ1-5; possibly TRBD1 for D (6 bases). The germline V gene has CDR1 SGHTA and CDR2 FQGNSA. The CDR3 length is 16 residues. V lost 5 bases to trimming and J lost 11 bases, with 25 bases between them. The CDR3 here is CASSPARGTRGPAQHF. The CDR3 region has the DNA TGTGCCAGCAGCCCGGCCCGTGGGACAAGGGGTCCGGCCCAGCATTTT.

CDR3 region: CSASNRATNTGELFF. In DNA, the CDR3 is TGCAGTGCGTCTAACAGGGCTACGAACACCGGGGAGCTGTTTTTT. The chain combines TRBV20-1 with TRBJ2-2, with D possibly TRBD1 on 6 matching bases. Germline assignment: CDR1 DFQATT and CDR2 SNEGSKA (reference sequence). V gave up 6 bases and J gave up 0 bases, with 14 bases separating them. This CDR3 has 15 residues.

The CDR3 nucleotides are TGTGCCAGCAGCCAAGTCACTTATTCGGTGCGGTTCTTC. Translation gives CASSQVTYSVRFF. The chain has TRBV3-1 and TRBJ2-1, with D unresolved. Trimming pared 1 base from V and 15 bases from J, leaving 16 bases between. This CDR3 region has 13 residues. CDR1 and CDR2 from the germline V gene are LGHDT and YNNKEL (reference sequence).